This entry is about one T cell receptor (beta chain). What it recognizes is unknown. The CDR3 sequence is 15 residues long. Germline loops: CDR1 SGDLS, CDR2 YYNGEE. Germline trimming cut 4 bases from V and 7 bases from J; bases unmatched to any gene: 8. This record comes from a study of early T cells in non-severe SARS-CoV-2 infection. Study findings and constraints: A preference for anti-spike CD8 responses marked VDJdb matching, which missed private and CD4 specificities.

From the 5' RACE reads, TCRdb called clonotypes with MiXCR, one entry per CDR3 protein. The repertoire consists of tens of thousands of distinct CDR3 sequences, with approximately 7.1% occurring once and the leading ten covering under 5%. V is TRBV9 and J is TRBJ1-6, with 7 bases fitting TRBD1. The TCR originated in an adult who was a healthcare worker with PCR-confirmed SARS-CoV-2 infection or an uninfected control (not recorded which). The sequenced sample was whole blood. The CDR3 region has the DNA TGTGCCAGCAGCCCTAGACAGGGTATCAATTCACCCCTCCACTTT. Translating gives CASSPRQGINSPLHF.